This T cell receptor beta chain was retrieved from a study of regulatory T cells in long-lasting Graves disease. Study-wide background: Over 5 years on antithyroid drugs plus positive TSH receptor antibodies marked Graves' disease as persistent.

This clonotype showed up just a few times. The antigen is undetermined. For TCR beta, libraries came from iRepertoire HTBI primers and Arm-PCR of CDR3 regions. TCRdb re-analysed the multiplex PCR reads in MiXCR, keeping a single row per CDR3 protein. This sample carries 400,000 to 500,000 distinct CDR3 sequences, about a fifth of them seen once, and the ten largest clones take roughly 7%. CDR1 SGHTA and CDR2 FQGNSA come from the germline V gene. The ends were cut back, 4 bases at V and 1 base at J, with 10 bases in the middle. The CDR3 has 14 amino acids. Time point specified: persistent/refractory GD, antithyroid drugs over 5 years with positive TRAb. The authors made the TCR library using RNA they extracted from PBMCs. Study outcomes and limitations: Persistent patients shared more public clonotypes (approximately 2,900) than new patients (nearly 1,000). TRBV28, TRBJ1-2 and TRBJ2-5 emerged as the favored segments in persistent disease.

This chain connects TRBV7-2 to TRBJ2-5, with D tentatively TRBD1 or TRBD2 (5 bases each). The specimen was peripheral blood mononuclear cells (PBMCs), collected when the disease was refractory, from a patient treated with antithyroid drugs. The sequence was obtained from a female donor with Graves disease. The DNA for the CDR3 is TGTGCCAGCAGCTCGGGACGGATCCAAGAGACCCAGTACTTC. Amino acids: CASSSGRIQETQYF.